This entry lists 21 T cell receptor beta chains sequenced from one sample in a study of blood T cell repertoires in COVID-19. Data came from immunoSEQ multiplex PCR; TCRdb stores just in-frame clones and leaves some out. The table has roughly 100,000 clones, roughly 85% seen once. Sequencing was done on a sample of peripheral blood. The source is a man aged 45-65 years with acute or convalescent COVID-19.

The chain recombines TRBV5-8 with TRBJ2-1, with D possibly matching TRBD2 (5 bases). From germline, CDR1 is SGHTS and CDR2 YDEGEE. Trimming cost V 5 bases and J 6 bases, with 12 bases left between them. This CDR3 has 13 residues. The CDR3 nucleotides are TGTGCCAGCAGTCACAGACGGGGCAATGAGCAGTTCTTC. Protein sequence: CASSHRRGNEQFF.

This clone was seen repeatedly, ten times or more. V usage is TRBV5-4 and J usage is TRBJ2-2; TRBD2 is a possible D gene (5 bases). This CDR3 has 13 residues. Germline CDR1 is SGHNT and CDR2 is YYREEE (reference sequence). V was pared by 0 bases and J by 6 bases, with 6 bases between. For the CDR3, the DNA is TGTGCCAGCAGCTTGGACGGGGCCGGGGAGCTGTTTTTT. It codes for CASSLDGAGELFF.

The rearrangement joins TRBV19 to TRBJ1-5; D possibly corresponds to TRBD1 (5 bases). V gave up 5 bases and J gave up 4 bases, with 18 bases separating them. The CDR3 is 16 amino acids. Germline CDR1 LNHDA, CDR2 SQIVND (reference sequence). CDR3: CASSWEFNGGNQPQHF. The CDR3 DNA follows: TGTGCCAGTAGTTGGGAGTTTAATGGGGGGAATCAGCCCCAGCATTTT.

The DNA for the CDR3 is TGTGCCAGCAGTTCACTCCAGCGGAGGCAGTACTTC. It specifies CASSSLQRRQYF. The rearrangement joins TRBV12-3 or TRBV12-4 to TRBJ2-7; D may be TRBD2 (5 bases). The CDR3 loop spans 12 amino acids. Trimming shortened V by 4 bases and J by 9 bases, and 13 bases separated the two germline ends.

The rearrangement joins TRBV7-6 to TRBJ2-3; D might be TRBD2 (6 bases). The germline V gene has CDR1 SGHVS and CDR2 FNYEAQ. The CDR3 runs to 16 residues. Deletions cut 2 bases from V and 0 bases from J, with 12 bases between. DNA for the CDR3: TGTGCCAGCAGCTTAATGGGGGGTACTAGCACAGATACGCAGTATTTT. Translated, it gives CASSLMGGTSTDTQYF.

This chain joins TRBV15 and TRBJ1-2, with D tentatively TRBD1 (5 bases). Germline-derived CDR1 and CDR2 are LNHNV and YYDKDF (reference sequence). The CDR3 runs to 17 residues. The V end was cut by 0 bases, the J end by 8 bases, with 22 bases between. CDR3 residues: CATSRDWLQGKTRGYTF. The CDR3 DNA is TGTGCCACCAGCAGAGATTGGCTCCAGGGAAAAACTCGCGGCTACACCTTC. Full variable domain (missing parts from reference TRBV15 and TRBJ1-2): DAMVIQNPRYQVTQFGKPVTLSCSQTLNHNVMYWYQQKSSQAPKLLFHYYDKDFNNEADTPDNFQSRRPNTSFCFLDIRSPGLGDTAMYLCATSRDWLQGKTRGYTFGSGTRLTVV.

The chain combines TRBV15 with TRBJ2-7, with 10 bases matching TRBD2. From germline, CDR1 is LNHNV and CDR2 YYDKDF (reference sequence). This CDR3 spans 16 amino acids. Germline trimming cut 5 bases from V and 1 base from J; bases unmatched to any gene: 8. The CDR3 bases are TGTGCCACCAGCGGCCAGCGGGGGGGTGGTTCCTACGAGCAGTACTTC. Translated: CATSGQRGGGSYEQYF.

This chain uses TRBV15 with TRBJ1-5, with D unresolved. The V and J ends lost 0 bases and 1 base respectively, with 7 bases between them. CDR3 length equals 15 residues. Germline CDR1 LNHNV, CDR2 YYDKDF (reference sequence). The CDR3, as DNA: TGTGCCACCAGCAGAGATTGGAGAAGCAATCAGCCCCAGCATTTT. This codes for CATSRDWRSNQPQHF.

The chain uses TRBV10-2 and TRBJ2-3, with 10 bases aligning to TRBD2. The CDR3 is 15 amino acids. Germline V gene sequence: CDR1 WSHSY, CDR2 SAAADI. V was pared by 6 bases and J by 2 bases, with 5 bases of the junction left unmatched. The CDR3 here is CASRNSGGFTDTQYF. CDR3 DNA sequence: TGCGCCAGCAGAAATAGCGGGGGGTTCACAGATACGCAGTATTTT.

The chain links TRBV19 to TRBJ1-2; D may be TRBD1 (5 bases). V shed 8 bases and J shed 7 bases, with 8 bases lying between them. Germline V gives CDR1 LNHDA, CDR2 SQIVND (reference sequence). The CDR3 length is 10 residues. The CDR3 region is CASGDSGYTF. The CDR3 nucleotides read TGTGCCAGTGGAGACAGTGGCTACACCTTC. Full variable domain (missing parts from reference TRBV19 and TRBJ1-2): DGGITQSPKYLFRKEGQNVTLSCEQNLNHDAMYWYRQDPGQGLRLIYYSQIVNDFQKGDIAEGYSVSREKKESFPLTVTSAQKNPTAFYLCASGDSGYTFGSGTRLTVV.

CDR3 sequence: CASSPRGNRHNEQFF. DNA for the CDR3: TGTGCCAGCAGCCCACGGGGAAATCGCCACAATGAGCAGTTCTTC. The chain has TRBV7-9 and TRBJ2-1; the D gene is possibly TRBD2 (5 bases). The germline V and J ends were trimmed by 5 bases and 5 bases, with 16 bases remaining between them. The CDR3 has 15 amino acids. Germline V gene data show CDR1 as SEHNR and CDR2 as FQNEAQ (reference sequence).

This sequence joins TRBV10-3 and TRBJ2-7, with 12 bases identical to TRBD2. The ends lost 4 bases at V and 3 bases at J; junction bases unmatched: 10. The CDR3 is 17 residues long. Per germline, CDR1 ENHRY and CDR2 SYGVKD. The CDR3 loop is CAISARLAGDIVYEQYF. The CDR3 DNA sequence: TGTGCCATCAGTGCTAGACTAGCGGGAGATATTGTCTACGAGCAGTACTTC.

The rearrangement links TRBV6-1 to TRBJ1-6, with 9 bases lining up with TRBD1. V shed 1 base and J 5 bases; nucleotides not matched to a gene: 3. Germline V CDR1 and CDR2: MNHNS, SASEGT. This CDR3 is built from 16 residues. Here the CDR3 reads CASSEGGTGNNSPLHF. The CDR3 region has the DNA TGTGCCAGCAGTGAAGGGGGGACAGGGAATAATTCACCCCTCCACTTT.

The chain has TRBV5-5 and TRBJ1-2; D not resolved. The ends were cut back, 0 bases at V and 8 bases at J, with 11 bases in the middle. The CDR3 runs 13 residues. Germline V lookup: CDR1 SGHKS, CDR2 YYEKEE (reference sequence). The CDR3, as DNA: TGTGCCAGCAGCTTGGGACATATTGGCGGCTACACCTTC. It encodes CASSLGHIGGYTF.

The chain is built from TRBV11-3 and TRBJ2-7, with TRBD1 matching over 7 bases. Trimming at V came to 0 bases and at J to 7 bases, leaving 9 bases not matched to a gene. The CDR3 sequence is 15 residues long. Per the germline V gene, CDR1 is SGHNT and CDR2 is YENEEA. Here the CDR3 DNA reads TGTGCCAGCAGCTTAGATAGCGCAGGGGGAGAGGAGCAGTACTTC. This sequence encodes CASSLDSAGGEEQYF.

The CDR3 here is CASSWIWERDADTQYF. The CDR3, as DNA: TGTGCCAGCAGCTGGATCTGGGAGCGGGATGCAGATACGCAGTATTTT. The chain employs TRBV11-2 and TRBJ2-3, with TRBD2 identical over 7 bases. The germline gives CDR1 SGHAT, CDR2 FQNNGV. The CDR3 covers 16 residues. J was trimmed by 4 bases and V by 4 bases; bases with no gene match: 11.

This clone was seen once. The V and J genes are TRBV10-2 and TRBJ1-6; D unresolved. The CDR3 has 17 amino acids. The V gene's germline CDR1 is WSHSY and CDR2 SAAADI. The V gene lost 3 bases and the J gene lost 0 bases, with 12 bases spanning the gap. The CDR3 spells CASSERYSRSYNSPLHF. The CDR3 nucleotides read TGCGCCAGCAGTGAACGCTACAGCCGCTCCTATAATTCACCCCTCCACTTT.

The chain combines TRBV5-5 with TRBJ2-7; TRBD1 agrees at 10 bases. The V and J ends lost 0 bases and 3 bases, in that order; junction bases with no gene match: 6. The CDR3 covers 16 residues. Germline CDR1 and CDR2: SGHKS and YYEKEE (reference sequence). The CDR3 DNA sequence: TGTGCCAGCAGCTTGGCTCCTGGACAGGGGGTCTACGAGCAGTACTTC. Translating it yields CASSLAPGQGVYEQYF.

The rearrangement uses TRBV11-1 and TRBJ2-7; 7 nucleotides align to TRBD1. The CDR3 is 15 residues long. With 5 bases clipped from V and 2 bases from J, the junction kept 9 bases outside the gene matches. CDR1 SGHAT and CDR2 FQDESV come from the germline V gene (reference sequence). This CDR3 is CASSPRQGPPYEQYF. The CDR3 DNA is TGTGCCAGCAGCCCGAGACAGGGCCCTCCCTACGAGCAGTACTTC.

CDR3 residues: CASKVDRTDTQYF. The CDR3 DNA is TGTGCCAGCAAGGTGGACAGAACAGATACGCAGTATTTT. The chain has TRBV6-5 and TRBJ2-3; a possible D gene is TRBD1 (6 bases). The V and J ends lost 7 bases and 3 bases respectively, with 11 bases between them. The length of the CDR3 is 13 residues. The germline V gene encodes CDR1 MNHEY and CDR2 SVGAGI.

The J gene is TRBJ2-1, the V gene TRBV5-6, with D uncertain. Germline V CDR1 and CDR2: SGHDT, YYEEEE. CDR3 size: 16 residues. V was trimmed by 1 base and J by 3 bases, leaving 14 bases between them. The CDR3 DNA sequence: TGTGCCAGCAGCTTGATGGTTCGCGGTAGCTACAATGAGCAGTTCTTC. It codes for CASSLMVRGSYNEQFF. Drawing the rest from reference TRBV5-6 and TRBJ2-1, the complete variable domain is DAGVTQSPTHLIKTRGQQVTLRCSPKSGHDTVSWYQQALGQGPQFIFQYYEEEERQRGNFPDRFSGHQFPNYSSELNVNALLLGDSALYLCASSLMVRGSYNEQFFGPGTRLTVL.